The next 8 T cell receptor beta chains were all read from a single sample in a study of T cell repertoires in cytomegalovirus infection. TCRdb used MiXCR to reprocess the reads, holding one entry per CDR3 protein. The sample consists of nearly 650,000 distinct CDR3 sequences, roughly a quarter of them appearing once. The specimen sequenced was CD8+ T cells from PBMCs. These receptors all stem from a human donor in good health (CMV status not recorded). Some clones in this sample may be carry-over from other donors' samples.

This clonotype was observed many times. The V and J genes are TRBV6-5 and TRBJ2-4; D perhaps matches TRBD1 (6 bases). From germline, CDR1 is MNHEY and CDR2 SVGAGI. This CDR3 region has 16 residues. Trimming took 5 bases from V and 2 from J, leaving 16 bases between them. CDR3 residues: CASSRAQGLPKNIQYF. CDR3 sequence (DNA): TGTGCCAGCAGTCGCGCACAGGGCCTACCCAAAAACATTCAGTACTTC.

This chain connects TRBV7-9 to TRBJ2-6; 11 bases line up with TRBD1. The CDR3 spans 17 residues. The germline gives CDR1 SEHNR, CDR2 FQNEAQ (reference sequence). V lost 5 bases and J lost 0; bases outside the gene matches: 3. CDR3 sequence: CASSLDRGLSGANVLTF. CDR3 nucleotides: TGTGCCAGCAGCCTGGACAGGGGGCTCTCTGGGGCCAACGTCCTGACTTTC.

In its sample, this clonotype was seen once. This chain links TRBV6-8 with TRBJ2-2; D call uncertain. The CDR3 covers 20 residues. V was trimmed by 0 bases and J by 0 bases, leaving 20 bases between them. CDR1 and CDR2 from the germline V gene are MNHGY and SAAAGT. The chain's CDR3 is CASSYSFWAGPNSNTGELFF. CDR3 nucleotide sequence: TGTGCCAGCAGTTACTCGTTCTGGGCAGGACCTAATTCGAACACCGGGGAGCTGTTTTTT.

This clonotype has a count of ten or more. This chain uses TRBV28 with TRBJ1-1; no clear D. The germline gives CDR1 MDHEN, CDR2 SYDVKM. V dropped 7 bases and J dropped 2 bases, with 11 bases sitting between them. The CDR3 length is 13 residues. The CDR3 region has the DNA TGTGCCAGCACCTTAGGGCCAAACACTGAAGCTTTCTTT. Protein: CASTLGPNTEAFF. The whole variable domain, filled in from reference TRBV28 and TRBJ1-1, reads DVKVTQSSRYLVKRTGEKVFLECVQDMDHENMFWYRQDPGLGLRLIYFSYDVKMKEKGDIPEGYSVSREKKERFSLILESASTNQTSMYLCASTLGPNTEAFFGQGTRLTVV.

This clonotype was observed at least ten times. The chain joins TRBV25-1 to TRBJ2-7, with 7 bases aligning to TRBD1. J was trimmed by 2 bases and V by 2 bases; bases with no gene match: 9. Germline V gene lookup returns CDR1 MGHDK and CDR2 SYGVNS. This CDR3 has 16 residues. The CDR3 reads CASSEVTGRGAYEQYF. For the CDR3, the DNA is TGTGCCAGCAGTGAAGTGACAGGGAGAGGGGCCTACGAGCAGTACTTC.

The rearrangement joins TRBV19 to TRBJ2-1, with 7 bases identical to TRBD1. The CDR3 has 15 amino acids. Germline CDR1 LNHDA, CDR2 SQIVND (reference sequence). V was clipped by 3 bases and J by 12 bases; unmatched bases: 14. CDR3 sequence: CASSIGQGVLDAQFF. The CDR3 nucleotides read TGTGCCAGTAGTATTGGTCAGGGGGTGCTCGATGCGCAGTTCTTC.

The rearrangement uses TRBV20-1 and TRBJ2-7; 7 nucleotides line up with TRBD2. The CDR3 sequence is 13 residues long. Per germline, CDR1 DFQATT and CDR2 SNEGSKA (reference sequence). Here the CDR3 reads CSAREDGGFEQYV. The CDR3 coding sequence is TGCAGTGCCAGAGAGGACGGGGGGTTCGAGCAGTACGTC.

The V call is TRBV7-9, the J call TRBJ1-5, with D tentatively TRBD1 (6 bases). The V and J ends lost 1 base and 2 bases respectively, with 15 bases between them. CDR3 length equals 17 residues. CDR1 and CDR2 from the germline V gene are SEHNR and FQNEAQ (reference sequence). The CDR3, as DNA: TGTGCCAGCAGCTTAGGCCCGACAGGACGGGGCAATCAGCCCCAGCATTTT. Encoded protein: CASSLGPTGRGNQPQHF.